This T cell receptor (beta chain) was captured by sequencing in a study of post-analysis software for immune sequencing data. Study-wide context: There were relapsing-remitting, secondary progressive and progressive-relapsing multiple sclerosis among the disease courses included. The study, taken as a whole, reports: F measure showed strong co-clustering of same-batch samples. TRBV5-6, TRBV5-1 and TRBV20-1 belonged to a set of roughly 5 TRBV segments that were more frequent in patients than controls. Controls had significantly higher normalized Chao1 diversity than multiple sclerosis patients.

Unique molecular identifiers featured in each of the TCR beta cDNA libraries. TCRdb re-analysed the PCR reads in MiXCR, keeping a single row per CDR3 protein. The sample contains about 200,000 distinct CDR3 sequences, roughly 30% of which appear only once. A note on this clonotype: Its antigen is unidentified.

Between the trimmed V and J ends, which lost 1 base and 0 bases, there was a span of 10 bases. Germline V CDR1 and CDR2: MNHNS, SASEGT. The CDR3 is made up of 16 amino acids. Sample: blood. The source is a girl between 2 and 17 years old with multiple sclerosis. V gene TRBV6-1 combines with J gene TRBJ1-3; no reliable D call. CDR3 in DNA: TGTGCCAGCAGTGAAGGTTATCCTGGCTCTGGAAACACCATATATTTT. This encodes CASSEGYPGSGNTIYF.